Presented here are 22 T cell receptor beta chains from one specimen sequenced in a study of blood T cell repertoires in COVID-19. TCRdb keeps only in-frame clones here, not all; method: immunoSEQ multiplex PCR. Found here are fewer than 95,000 clones, 87% of them singletons; the top ten hold around 16%. Sample: peripheral blood. The receptor source for this set is a male donor with acute or convalescent COVID-19.

The chain combines TRBV19 with TRBJ2-3, with TRBD2 matching over 8 bases. Germline trimming cut 4 bases from V and 4 bases from J; bases unmatched to any gene: 10. This CDR3 has 16 amino acids. CDR1 and CDR2 (germline): LNHDA, SQIVND (reference sequence). The CDR3 DNA sequence: TGTGCCAGTAGTACTCTAGCTAGCGGGTCCGCAGATACGCAGTATTTT. This codes for CASSTLASGSADTQYF.

The chain carries TRBV7-9 and TRBJ1-1; 8 nucleotides line up with TRBD1. Germline-derived CDR1 and CDR2 are SEHNR and FQNEAQ (reference sequence). The length of the CDR3 is 15 residues. The V gene end was trimmed by 4 bases and the J gene end by 1 base; junction bases not matched to a gene: 5. The CDR3 DNA follows: TGTGCCAGCAGCTCGTCCGGGACAGGGAACACTGAAGCTTTCTTT. Its translation is CASSSSGTGNTEAFF.

This clone was seen a handful of times. The chain carries TRBV6-5 and TRBJ1-1; perhaps TRBD1 as D (6 bases). The CDR3 runs to 14 residues. Between the trimmed V and J ends, which lost 5 bases and 1 base, there was a span of 11 bases. Germline CDR1 reads MNHEY; CDR2 reads SVGAGI. In nucleotides, the CDR3 is TGTGCCAGCAGTACGGGACACCCGAACACTGAAGCTTTCTTT. Its protein product is CASSTGHPNTEAFF.

The V call is TRBV3-1 (or the pseudogene TRBV3-2), the J call TRBJ1-5, with TRBD1 as a possible D gene (5 bases). Germline values: CDR1 LGHDT, CDR2 YNNKEL (reference sequence). The CDR3 sequence is 16 residues long. Between the trimmed V and J ends, which lost 1 base and 0 bases, there was a span of 10 bases. The CDR3 DNA reads as TGTGCCAGCAGCCAAGCTGGGGCAGATAGCAATCAGCCCCAGCATTTT. This sequence encodes CASSQAGADSNQPQHF.

The gene calls are TRBV5-1 and TRBJ2-1, with 10 bases lining up with TRBD1. Germline V gene data show CDR1 as SGHRS and CDR2 as YFSETQ. The CDR3 is 15 amino acids. V lost 3 bases, J lost 4 bases, and 4 bases stayed unmatched. CDR3 in amino acids: CASSSGQGVYNEQFF. CDR3 in DNA: TGCGCCAGCAGCTCTGGACAGGGGGTGTACAATGAGCAGTTCTTC.

This chain uses TRBV30 with TRBJ2-7; a weak D match, TRBD1 (5 bases). Trimming stripped 7 bases from V and 5 bases from J, with 15 bases between. Germline CDR1 is GTSNPN and CDR2 is SVGIG (reference sequence). This CDR3 is built from 12 residues. The CDR3 reads CASVGRLNEQYF. CDR3 in DNA: TGTGCCTCCGTGGGGCGGTTGAACGAGCAGTACTTC.

The chain couples TRBV6-6 to TRBJ1-2, with 8 positions matching TRBD1. CDR3 size: 17 residues. V was clipped by 5 bases and J by 6 bases; unmatched bases: 17. Germline-derived CDR1 and CDR2 are MNHNY and SVGAGI (reference sequence). The CDR3 reads CASSPGGASGVFDGYTF. Written as DNA, the CDR3 is TGTGCCAGCAGTCCAGGGGGCGCCAGTGGAGTATTTGATGGCTACACCTTC.

The chain recombines TRBV3-1 (or the pseudogene TRBV3-2) with TRBJ1-5; D is perhaps TRBD1 (5 bases). The CDR3 has 15 residues. Trimming shortened V by 4 bases and J by 5 bases, and 15 bases separated the two germline ends. Germline-derived CDR1 and CDR2 are LGHDT and YNNKEL (reference sequence). For the CDR3, the DNA is TGTGCCAGCAGCCGCGGGACGGACCAATATCAGCCCCAGCATTTT. As protein: CASSRGTDQYQPQHF.

The chain is built from TRBV6-5 and TRBJ2-5, with unresolved D. This CDR3 contains 14 residues. With 2 bases removed from V and 5 bases from J, the gap between germline ends came to 12 bases. Germline assignment: CDR1 MNHEY and CDR2 SVGAGI. CDR3 coding DNA: TGTGCCAGCAGTTACGACCTTAGCCAGGAGACCCAGTACTTC. Translating gives CASSYDLSQETQYF.

The V and J genes are TRBV12-3 or TRBV12-4 and TRBJ2-7; D is undetermined. There are 12 residues in the CDR3. V gave up 7 bases and J gave up 6 bases, with 13 bases separating them. DNA for the CDR3: TGTGCCAGCACGAAGCAGGATGGCGAGCAGTACTTC. It encodes CASTKQDGEQYF.

J is TRBJ1-3 and V is TRBV29-1; D gene unclear. Germline V CDR1 and CDR2: SQVTM, ANQGSEA. The V gene lost 7 bases and the J gene lost 2 bases, with 15 bases spanning the gap. This CDR3 is 14 amino acids long. The CDR3 bases are TGCAGCGCCTCTTTTGGGCAGACTGGAAACACCATATATTTT. This gives the protein CSASFGQTGNTIYF.

The V call is TRBV19, the J call TRBJ2-3, with 10 bases aligning to TRBD2. The CDR3 extends over 15 amino acids. With V trimmed by 9 bases and J by 2 bases, 8 bases remained unmatched. Germline CDR1 and CDR2: LNHDA and SQIVND (reference sequence). The CDR3 coding sequence is TGTGCCAGCGGGGCCCTAGCGGGGGCCACAGATACGCAGTATTTT. This codes for CASGALAGATDTQYF.

This chain joins TRBV6-5 and TRBJ1-2, with D maybe TRBD1 (6 bases). The length of the CDR3 is 14 residues. V was pared by 6 bases and J by 8 bases, with 19 bases between. The germline CDR1 and CDR2 sequences are MNHEY and SVGAGI. In nucleotides, the CDR3 is TGTGCCAGCAGCGACGGCTGGACAGTTGAAGGCTACACCTTC. Encoded protein: CASSDGWTVEGYTF.

The chain couples TRBV7-8 to TRBJ1-2, with TRBD1 as a possible D gene (6 bases). The CDR3 runs to 17 residues. Germline assignment: CDR1 SGHVS and CDR2 FQNEAQ. The ends were cut back, 8 bases at V and 5 bases at J, with 27 bases in the middle. CDR3 coding DNA: TGTGCCAGCGGCCCTCGAGGAGGGGGGGGAAGTTTGTATGGCTACACCTTC. It translates to CASGPRGGGGSLYGYTF. The entire variable domain, with the rest obtained from reference TRBV7-8 and TRBJ1-2, is as follows: GAGVSQSPRYKVAKRGQDVALRCDPISGHVSLFWYQQALGQGPEFLTYFQNEAQLDKSGLPSDRFFAERPEGSVSTLKIQRTQQEDSAVYLCASGPRGGGGSLYGYTFGSGTRLTVV.

V and J are TRBV6-5 and TRBJ1-2; 12 bases line up with TRBD1. Germline lookup yields CDR1 MNHEY and CDR2 SVGAGI. The CDR3 runs to 15 residues. Trimming took 6 bases from V and 1 from J; bases not matched to a gene: 3. The CDR3 bases are TGTGCCAGCAGGGGACAGGGGGCGGGTAACTATGGCTACACCTTC. Amino acid sequence: CASRGQGAGNYGYTF.

This chain joins TRBV6-5 and TRBJ2-5; perhaps TRBD2 as D (7 bases). The germline CDR1 and CDR2 sequences are MNHEY and SVGAGI. The ends were cut back, 8 bases at V and 7 bases at J, with 17 bases in the middle. CDR3 length: 13 residues. The CDR3 loop reads CASCPGGRGTQYF. The CDR3 coding sequence is TGTGCCAGCTGCCCCGGGGGGCGGGGGACCCAGTACTTC.

This clone was counted a few times. The rearrangement joins TRBV29-1 to TRBJ1-2; 7 nucleotides match TRBD1. V lost 6 bases, J lost 10 bases, and 17 bases stayed unmatched. The CDR3 loop spans 14 amino acids. Germline V gene sequence: CDR1 SQVTM, CDR2 ANQGSEA. CDR3 in amino acids: CSVPDRATARNYTF. The CDR3 nucleotides read TGCAGCGTCCCAGACAGGGCTACCGCTAGAAACTACACCTTC.

This clone was counted a single time. The chain uses TRBV30 and TRBJ1-1, with D possibly TRBD1 on 5 matching bases. CDR3 length: 16 amino acids. The germline CDR1 and CDR2 sequences are GTSNPN and SVGIG (reference sequence). Trimming stripped 0 bases from V and 4 bases from J, with 18 bases between. DNA of the CDR3: TGTGCCTGGAGTGTAGGCCAGGGCTTCCTCCGCACTGAAGCTTTCTTT. It specifies CAWSVGQGFLRTEAFF.

This chain links TRBV6-1 with TRBJ2-5, with D tentatively TRBD2 (6 bases). V shed 2 bases and J shed 7 bases, with 20 bases lying between them. CDR1 is MNHNS, CDR2 SASEGT, per germline. The CDR3 length is 16 residues. The CDR3 DNA sequence: TGTGCCAGCAGTGAAAGGTTTGAGGTAGCGGCGGGGACCCAGTACTTC. Its protein is CASSERFEVAAGTQYF.

V gene TRBV4-2 combines with J gene TRBJ2-7; no clear D gene. Germline V gene data show CDR1 as LGHNA and CDR2 as YNFKEQ. Trimming took off 1 base at V and 6 bases at J, with 13 bases between the two ends. The CDR3 is 14 residues long. CDR3 region: CASSQGIERLEQYF. The CDR3 coding sequence is TGTGCCAGCAGCCAAGGGATCGAGAGACTCGAGCAGTACTTC.

This rearrangement joins TRBV5-4 to TRBJ2-2; D might be TRBD1 (6 bases). The CDR3 length is 15 residues. Germline CDR1 reads SGHNT; CDR2 reads YYREEE (reference sequence). V was pared by 2 bases and J by 2 bases, with 10 bases between. CDR3 loop: CASSLVGANTGELFF. CDR3 coding DNA: TGTGCCAGCAGCTTAGTGGGGGCAAACACCGGGGAGCTGTTTTTT. Based on the CDR3 plus reference TRBV5-4 and TRBJ2-2, the full variable domain is ETGVTQSPTHLIKTRGQQVTLRCSSQSGHNTVSWYQQALGQGPQFIFQYYREEENGRGNFPPRFSGLQFPNYSSELNVNALELDDSALYLCASSLVGANTGELFFGEGSRLTVL.

The chain recombines TRBV7-3 with TRBJ2-1; the match to TRBD1 covers 9 bases. The CDR3 runs to 14 residues. V lost 2 bases to trimming and J lost 6 bases; unmatched junction nucleotides: 2. Germline loops: CDR1 SGHTA, CDR2 FQGTGA. CDR3 region: CASSLGQGFNEQFF. The DNA for the CDR3 is TGTGCCAGCAGCTTAGGACAGGGGTTCAATGAGCAGTTCTTC.